The T cell receptor (beta chain) described here comes from a study of blood T cell repertoires in COVID-19. Residents of around 24 US areas, aged roughly 18 to 89 years, made up the participants. Someone with COVID-19 had been met by exposed participants within 2 weeks before study entry. Clones were sequenced by immunoSEQ multiplex PCR, and TCRdb holds only the in-frame ones, with some missing. The sample records about 270,000 clones, 91% being singletons. Losses at the gene ends were 8 bases for V and 2 bases for J; bases not matched to a gene: 5. Germline assignment: CDR1 LNHDA and CDR2 SQIVND (reference sequence). There are 14 residues in the CDR3.

The chain carries TRBV19 and TRBJ1-2; 10 bases map to TRBD1. Sample: PBMCs or T cells enriched from blood (not recorded which). This clonotype was sampled from a man aged 35 to 55 who had been exposed to COVID-19. The DNA for the CDR3 is TGTGCCAGTGGCGCGGGACAGGGGAACTATGGCTACACCTTC. Protein sequence: CASGAGQGNYGYTF.